Listed below are T cell receptor beta chains from one sample, sequenced in a study of blood T cell repertoires in COVID-19. TCRdb's table, derived via immunoSEQ multiplex PCR, lists solely in-frame clones and lacks some. The sample lists roughly 270,000 clones, 85% occurring once. The source material was PBMCs or T cells enriched from blood (not recorded which). Every receptor here comes from a woman between 45 and 65 years old who had recovered from COVID-19. Each CDR3 is given with its conserved first and last residue. The D gene is left open where the match is weak. Some rows have no size entry. The others give once, few or many, or a class for an expanded clone.

.	.	TRBV18	TRBJ1-6	TGTGCCAGCTCAGGGTCGGCCCGGGGGAATTCACCCCTCCACTTT	CASSGSARGNSPLHF
TRBD2	.	TRBV27	TRBJ2-7	TGTGCCAGCAGCGGGCAGAGCGGGAGATGGGAGCAGTACTTC	CASSGQSGRWEQYF
.	.	TRBV4-2	TRBJ1-5	TGTGCCAGCAGCCAAGATTTCTCGACCGTGGCTAGGCCCCAGCATTTT	CASSQDFSTVARPQHF
TRBD1	.	TRBV2	TRBJ1-5	TGTGCCAGCAGGAGGAGGACAGGGGGCGATCAGCCCCAGCATTTT	CASRRRTGGDQPQHF
.	.	TRBV2	TRBJ2-6	TGTGCCACCAGAGGGAACAGGGCTGGGGCCAACGTCCTGACTTTC	CATRGNRAGANVLTF
TRBD2	.	TRBV6-5	TRBJ2-7	TGTGCCAGCAGCCAGGCTAGCGGAAGCTCCTACGAGCAGTACTTC	CASSQASGSSYEQYF
.	.	TRBV30	TRBJ1-2	TGTGCCTGGAACGGGGGGAACTATGGCTACACCTTC	CAWNGGNYGYTF
.	.	TRBV28	TRBJ2-7	TGTGCCAGCAGTTTACGGACAGCCTACGAGCAGTACTTC	CASSLRTAYEQYF
.	.	TRBV4-1	TRBJ1-1	TGCGCCAGCAGCCAAGATTCCCAGGGGACGCCTGAAGCTTTCTTT	CASSQDSQGTPEAFF
.	.	TRBV3-1/TRBV3-2	TRBJ2-1	TGTGCCAGCAGCCAAGTTCCTCCTGAGCAGTTCTTC	CASSQVPPEQFF
.	.	TRBV10-3	TRBJ1-3	TGTGCCGTCGCTACTTCTGGAAACACCATATATTTT	CAVATSGNTIYF
TRBD2	.	TRBV19	TRBJ2-3	TGTGCCAGTAGTGAGCGGGAGTCTAGCACAGATACGCAGTATTTT	CASSERESSTDTQYF
TRBD1	.	TRBV19	TRBJ1-2	TGTGCCAGTAGAAGGACAGGGCAGGGCTATGGCTACACCTTC	CASRRTGQGYGYTF
.	once	TRBV18	TRBJ2-2	TGTGCCAGCTCACCAGCAGGTCCGAACACCGGGGAGCTGTTTTTT	CASSPAGPNTGELFF
TRBD2	.	TRBV9	TRBJ2-3	TGTGCCAGCAGCGTAGGGGGACTAGCGGATAGCACAGATACGCAGTATTTT	CASSVGGLADSTDTQYF
TRBD1	.	TRBV29-1	TRBJ2-3	TGCAGCGCGTCAAACAGGGGGCTCACAGATACGCAGTATTTT	CSASNRGLTDTQYF
.	.	TRBV7-9	TRBJ2-2	TGTGCCAGCAGCTTAGAAATACTGGTTGGCACCGGGGAGCTGTTTTTT	CASSLEILVGTGELFF
.	.	TRBV7-2	TRBJ1-4	TGTGCCAGCAGCTCCGGGACAAGGGGTGAAAAACTGTTTTTT	CASSSGTRGEKLFF
.	.	TRBV28	TRBJ1-5	TGTGCCAGCAGTTTAGGCCCAGGTTATCAGCCCCAGCATTTT	CASSLGPGYQPQHF
TRBD2	.	TRBV2	TRBJ2-7	TGTGCCAGCAGTGAAGGCCTAGCGGGGATCACCTACGAGCAGTACTTC	CASSEGLAGITYEQYF
TRBD2	.	TRBV9	TRBJ2-1	TGTGCCAGCAGCGTAGGGGGAATAGCGGGATTGTTAACGGAGCAGTTCTTC	CASSVGGIAGLLTEQFF
TRBD1	.	TRBV6-5	TRBJ2-7	TGTGCCACCTCCCTGTCGGACAGGGGTATGAGGGAGCAGTACTTC	CATSLSDRGMREQYF
.	.	TRBV4-2	TRBJ1-5	TGTGCCAGCAGCCCGAGAGGTGGGGGGGATCAGCCCCAGCATTTT	CASSPRGGGDQPQHF
.	.	TRBV7-3	TRBJ2-3	TGTGCCAGCAGCTTAAGGTATAGCGCTACAGATACGCAGTATTTT	CASSLRYSATDTQYF
TRBD1	.	TRBV5-4	TRBJ2-3	TGTGCCAGCAGCTTGGGACAGGGATGGGTTATGGGTAGCACAGATACGCAGTATTTT	CASSLGQGWVMGSTDTQYF
.	.	TRBV4-1	TRBJ1-5	TGCGCCAGCAGCCAAAGTACAGGGACTCAGCCCCAGCATTTT	CASSQSTGTQPQHF
TRBD1	.	TRBV10-3	TRBJ2-1	TGTGCCATCAGTGAACGACAGGGGGCTGGGGGTGAGCAGTTCTTC	CAISERQGAGGEQFF
TRBD1	.	TRBV7-6	TRBJ2-4	TGTGCCAGCAGCACCGGGACAGGCCCAAACATTCAGTACTTC	CASSTGTGPNIQYF
TRBD1	.	TRBV5-6	TRBJ1-2	TGTGCCAGCAGCTTTCCATTCCAGGGGGCCGACGCCACCTTC	CASSFPFQGADATF
TRBD1	.	TRBV7-2	TRBJ2-2	TGTGCCAGCAGCCGGGACAGGGGCACCGGGGAGCTGTTTTTT	CASSRDRGTGELFF
TRBD2	.	TRBV7-2	TRBJ2-7	TGTGCCAGCAGCTTAGGCCCTAGCGGAAACTACGAGCAGTACTTC	CASSLGPSGNYEQYF
TRBD1	.	TRBV7-9	TRBJ2-1	TGTGCCAGCAGCTTAGCGCCGGGGACAGGGATCCATGAGCAGTTCTTC	CASSLAPGTGIHEQFF
TRBD1	.	TRBV5-1	TRBJ2-3	TGCGCCAGCACTTACGGGACAGGGGCTAGCACAGATACGCAGTATTTT	CASTYGTGASTDTQYF
TRBD2	.	TRBV27	TRBJ2-7	TGTGCCAGCAGTGCGCTCGGGACTAGCGGGAGAGGAGCCTACGAGCAGTACTTC	CASSALGTSGRGAYEQYF
TRBD1	.	TRBV6-5	TRBJ2-7	TGTGCCAGCAGCCCCAGGACAGGGGCCGACTACGAGCAGTACTTC	CASSPRTGADYEQYF
.	few	TRBV19	TRBJ2-1	TGTGCCAGTAGTGCGGGACTCCCTTTCGATGAGCAGTTCTTC	CASSAGLPFDEQFF
TRBD2	.	TRBV6-5	TRBJ2-7	TGTGCCAGCAGGATTTTAGCGGGGGGATCCTACGAGCAGTACTTC	CASRILAGGSYEQYF
.	.	TRBV5-1	TRBJ1-1	TGCGCCAGCAGCACACAGGAGAACACTGAAGCTTTCTTT	CASSTQENTEAFF
.	.	TRBV11-2	TRBJ2-5	TGTGCCAGCAGCTTAGCCTACCCTCGGGGGGAGACCCAGTACTTC	CASSLAYPRGETQYF
.	.	TRBV30	TRBJ1-2	TGTGCCTGGAGTGTTGGTCGGAACTATGGCTACACCTTC	CAWSVGRNYGYTF
.	.	TRBV5-4	TRBJ1-2	TGTGCCAGCAGCTTGGTCCACCTGGGCGGCTACACCTTC	CASSLVHLGGYTF
.	.	TRBV29-1	TRBJ2-7	TGCAGCGTTGAAGTATCCCAGGGAACCGAGCAGTACTTC	CSVEVSQGTEQYF
.	few	TRBV6-1	TRBJ1-5	TGTGCCAGCAGTGAAGCAGAGAATCAGCCCCAGCATTTT	CASSEAENQPQHF
.	.	TRBV15	TRBJ1-5	TGTGCCACCAGCAGAGTGGCAGACATTAGCAATCAGCCCCAGCATTTT	CATSRVADISNQPQHF
TRBD2	.	TRBV2	TRBJ2-4	TGTGCCAGCAGTGATTGGGGACTAGCGGGAGTGTCTGCCAAAAACATTCAGTACTTC	CASSDWGLAGVSAKNIQYF
.	.	TRBV28	TRBJ1-5	TGTGCCAGCAGCCGGAAGCTCAGGGGCTATAGCAATCAGCCCCAGCATTTT	CASSRKLRGYSNQPQHF
.	few	TRBV19	TRBJ1-3	TGTGCCAGTAGTATCCGTCAGTGGGGAAACACCATATATTTT	CASSIRQWGNTIYF